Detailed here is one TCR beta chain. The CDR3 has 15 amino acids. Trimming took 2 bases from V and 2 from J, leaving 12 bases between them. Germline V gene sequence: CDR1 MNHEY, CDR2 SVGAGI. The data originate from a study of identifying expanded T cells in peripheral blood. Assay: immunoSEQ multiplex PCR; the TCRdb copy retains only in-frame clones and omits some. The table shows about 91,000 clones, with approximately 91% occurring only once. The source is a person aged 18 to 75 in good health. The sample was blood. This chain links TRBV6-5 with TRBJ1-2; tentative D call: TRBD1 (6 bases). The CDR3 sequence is CASSYHNTGNYGYTF. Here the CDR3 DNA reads TGTGCCAGCAGTTACCACAATACAGGGAACTATGGCTACACCTTC.